The following is a T cell receptor (beta chain) sequence with its context. Original processing notes: Estimation of nucleated cell counts was performed using reference gene primer amplification. This table comes from immunoSEQ multiplex PCR, and its TCRdb copy is limited to in-frame clones, with some not included. V, J and clone size are those of that table, while D and trimming were read from the DNA. The table shows about 130,000 clones, with 85% occurring only once. The data originate from a study of blood T cell repertoires in COVID-19. Study details: The United States, Italy and Spain supplied acute and convalescent COVID-19 samples. PBMCs, B-cell-depleted T cells, or T cells provided the cDNA or gDNA that made up the material.

Sequenced sample: peripheral blood. This receptor was taken from an elderly man with active or convalescent COVID-19.

CDR3 sequence (DNA): TGTGCCAGCAGCCAGGCCTCGGCCGCCAATCTGGGAGGTGAAAAACTGTTTTTT. This sequence encodes CASSQASAANLGGEKLFF. The chain links TRBV4-2 to TRBJ1-4; no definite D call. The CDR3 is 18 amino acids. V was shortened by 3 bases and J by 7 bases, with 24 bases between the two germline ends. The V gene's germline CDR1 is LGHNA and CDR2 YNFKEQ.